Listed below are T cell receptor beta chains from one sample, sequenced in a study of blood T cell repertoires in COVID-19. Measured with immunoSEQ multiplex PCR; TCRdb has only the in-frame clones, and not every one. The table lists some 320,000 clones, 90% of them singletons. The sequenced sample consisted of PBMCs or T cells enriched from blood (not recorded which). Receptors were obtained from a man between 60 and 75 years old who had recovered from COVID-19. Both conserved end residues are part of each CDR3. A D gene is named only where the DNA matches it firmly. Clone size, where shown, is once, few, many, or a class for clones that have expanded.

CDR3 protein	CDR3 DNA	D gene	clone size	V gene	J gene
CATSDSGQGVTEAFF	TGTGCCACCAGTGATTCGGGACAGGGGGTGACTGAAGCTTTCTTT	TRBD1	once	TRBV24-1	TRBJ1-1
CASSPAGDLATDTQYF	TGTGCCAGCAGTCCGGCAGGGGACCTGGCAACAGATACGCAGTATTTT	-	-	TRBV28	TRBJ2-3
CASSEGLAGNTGELFF	TGTGCCAGCAGTGAGGGACTAGCGGGGAACACCGGGGAGCTGTTTTTT	TRBD2	-	TRBV2	TRBJ2-2
CASRSNGANVLTF	TGTGCCAGCCGTTCCAATGGGGCCAACGTCCTGACTTTC	-	-	TRBV12-3/TRBV12-4	TRBJ2-6
CASSSRLAGASGELFF	TGTGCCAGCAGTTCGAGGCTAGCGGGGGCTAGCGGGGAGCTGTTTTTT	TRBD2	-	TRBV7-9	TRBJ2-2
CASSVAPGQGGEQYF	TGTGCCAGCAGCGTAGCTCCGGGACAGGGTGGAGAGCAGTACTTC	TRBD1	-	TRBV9	TRBJ2-7
CASSVSDIYGYTF	TGTGCCAGCAGTGTATCGGACATCTATGGCTACACCTTC	-	-	TRBV12-3/TRBV12-4	TRBJ1-2
CASRIPVTASNTEAFF	TGTGCCAGCAGAATACCCGTAACTGCGTCGAACACTGAAGCTTTCTTT	-	-	TRBV5-6	TRBJ1-1
CSARRGETQYF	TGCAGTGCTAGAAGGGGAGAGACCCAGTACTTC	-	few	TRBV20-1	TRBJ2-5
CASSHLGAGGPFSYEQYF	TGTGCCAGCAGCCACCTAGGCGCGGGAGGGCCCTTCTCCTACGAGCAGTACTTC	TRBD2	-	TRBV4-2	TRBJ2-7
CASSASVGRVTFSQYF	TGTGCCAGCAGCGCCAGCGTGGGGAGGGTAACGTTTTCGCAGTATTTT	TRBD2	-	TRBV7-9	TRBJ2-3
CASKLLQGAGGYTF	TGTGCCAGCAAGCTGCTCCAGGGAGCGGGCGGCTACACCTTC	-	-	TRBV6-5	TRBJ1-2
CASSVGGGNSPLHF	TGTGCCAGCAGCGTAGGGGGAGGGAACTCACCCCTCCACTTT	-	-	TRBV9	TRBJ1-6
CASSLSYRGMDTEAFF	TGTGCCAGCAGCTTATCGTACAGGGGGATGGACACTGAAGCTTTCTTT	TRBD1	-	TRBV7-3	TRBJ1-1
CASSPGQGGTEAFF	TGTGCCAGTAGCCCGGGACAGGGTGGCACTGAAGCTTTCTTT	TRBD1	-	TRBV19	TRBJ1-1
CASSSAGRSSKTQYF	TGTGCCAGCAGTTCGGCAGGGAGGTCCTCGAAGACCCAGTACTTC	-	-	TRBV6-2/TRBV6-3	TRBJ2-5